The 28 T cell receptor beta chains below come from one sample, sequenced in a study of blood T cell repertoires in COVID-19. TCRdb's copy holds only in-frame clones and misses some; the assay was immunoSEQ multiplex PCR. Altogether over 60,000 clones are present, around nine tenths being singletons, with the ten largest covering approximately 6%. The specimen was peripheral blood. These receptors came from a human donor in a cohort sampled during active COVID-19.

Worth noting for this clone: Compared with germline, one end of the junction differs, possibly owing to a read error. This chain joins TRBV6-6 and TRBJ2-7, with a possible D match to TRBD2 (5 bases). The V gene's germline CDR1 is MNHNY and CDR2 SVGAGI (reference sequence). This CDR3 is 13 amino acids long. Written as DNA, the CDR3 is TGTGCCAGCAGGACGGCGGGCTCCCACGAGCAGTACTTC. Its translation: CASRTAGSHEQYF.

This chain connects TRBV7-3 to TRBJ1-3; D not certain. This CDR3 spans 13 amino acids. Trimming removed 5 bases at V and 0 bases at J, with 5 bases between. CDR1 SGHTA and CDR2 FQGTGA come from the germline V gene. This CDR3 is CASSRDSGNTIYF. The DNA of the CDR3 is TGTGCCAGCAGCCGGGACTCTGGAAACACCATATATTTT.

The chain has TRBV18 and TRBJ1-2, with a weak D call TRBD1 (5 bases). V was shortened by 2 bases and J by 3 bases, with 7 bases between the two germline ends. The CDR3 covers 13 residues. Germline values: CDR1 KGHSH, CDR2 LQKENI. CDR3 bases: TGTGCCAGCTCACCAACACAGGACTATGGCTACACCTTC. It is translated as CASSPTQDYGYTF. The full variable domain, with the rest looked up from reference TRBV18 and TRBJ1-2, is NAGVMQNPRHLVRRRGQEARLRCSPMKGHSHVYWYRQLPEEGLKFMVYLQKENIIDESGMPKERFSAEFPKEGPSILRIQQVVRGDSAAYFCASSPTQDYGYTFGSGTRLTVV.

The chain recombines TRBV3-1 (or the pseudogene TRBV3-2) with TRBJ2-2; TRBD2 agrees at 12 bases. CDR3 length equals 17 residues. Germline V gives CDR1 LGHDT, CDR2 YNNKEL (reference sequence). J was trimmed by 4 bases and V by 2 bases; bases with no gene match: 5. The CDR3 region has the DNA TGTGCCAGCAGCCAAAGCCTGACTAGCGGGAGCACCGGGGAGCTGTTTTTT. As protein: CASSQSLTSGSTGELFF.

This chain uses TRBV21-1 with TRBJ2-1; the tabulated D call, TRBD2, remains unverified against the DNA. TRBV21-1 is designated a pseudogene. The CDR3 is 19 residues long. CDR3 nucleotide sequence: TGTGCCAGCGATCAAGGTAGAGGGGGCCTAGCGGGAGGTTTGAATGAGCAGTTCTTC. Its protein product is CASDQGRGGLAGGLNEQFF.

The DNA of the CDR3 is TGTGCCAGCAGCAAAAAGACAGAACTTGAAGCTTTCTTT. Its protein product is CASSKKTELEAFF. The genes are TRBV6-5 and TRBJ1-1, with a weak D call TRBD1 (5 bases). This CDR3 has 13 amino acids. Trimming took off 6 bases at V and 7 bases at J, with 15 bases between the two ends. Germline assignment: CDR1 MNHEY and CDR2 SVGAGI.

V usage is TRBV6-1 and J usage is TRBJ2-5, with D possibly being TRBD2 (5 bases). From germline, CDR1 is MNHNS and CDR2 SASEGT. The CDR3 is 14 residues long. The V and J ends lost 2 bases and 0 bases respectively, with 7 bases between them. This chain's CDR3 is CASSEMGDQETQYF. The CDR3 bases are TGTGCCAGCAGTGAAATGGGAGACCAAGAGACCCAGTACTTC.

The V call is TRBV6-6, the J call TRBJ1-6; no firm D call. V shed 0 bases and J shed 8 bases, with 5 bases lying between them. CDR3 length: 13 amino acids. Germline V CDR1 and CDR2: MNHNY, SVGAGI (reference sequence). The CDR3 DNA follows: TGTGCCAGCAGTTACTCCGGGGATTCACCCCTCCACTTT. Translation: CASSYSGDSPLHF.

The V call is TRBV7-8, the J call TRBJ2-7; TRBD2 agrees at 10 bases. Unmatched junction bases numbered 2, after V lost 5 bases and J lost 4 bases. The CDR3 is made up of 13 amino acids. The germline gives CDR1 SGHVS, CDR2 FQNEAQ. The CDR3 loop is CASSISGGYEQYF. The CDR3 DNA reads TGTGCCAGCAGCATTAGCGGGGGGTACGAGCAGTACTTC.

J is TRBJ2-3 and V is TRBV27, with 10 bases matching TRBD2. This CDR3 contains 15 residues. J was trimmed by 3 bases and V by 5 bases; bases with no gene match: 5. The germline gives CDR1 MNHEY, CDR2 SMNVEV (reference sequence). CDR3: CASSRSSGSTDTQYF. The CDR3 region has the DNA TGTGCCAGCAGTCGTTCTAGCGGGAGTACAGATACGCAGTATTTT.

This sequence joins TRBV18 and TRBJ2-6; the D is unclear. The CDR3 spans 16 residues. Germline V CDR1 and CDR2: KGHSH, LQKENI. Trimming shortened V by 3 bases and J by 0 bases, and 9 bases separated the two germline ends. CDR3 in DNA: TGTGCCAGCTCACCGGTTTCGAGCTCTGGGGCCAACGTCCTGACTTTC. This translates into CASSPVSSSGANVLTF. Complete variable domain (other parts from reference TRBV18 and TRBJ2-6): NAGVMQNPRHLVRRRGQEARLRCSPMKGHSHVYWYRQLPEEGLKFMVYLQKENIIDESGMPKERFSAEFPKEGPSILRIQQVVRGDSAAYFCASSPVSSSGANVLTFGAGSRLTVL.

The V gene is TRBV18, the J gene TRBJ2-3; maybe TRBD2 (5 bases). Germline V gene sequence: CDR1 KGHSH, CDR2 LQKENI. V was clipped by 3 bases and J by 5 bases, with 18 bases between them. This CDR3 is built from 16 residues. The CDR3 DNA is TGTGCCAGCTCACCCAGGATGGGAGTCGGGGTAGATACGCAGTATTTT. Translated: CASSPRMGVGVDTQYF.

This clone showed up just a few times. The chain employs TRBV27 and TRBJ2-7; possible D gene TRBD1, 6 bases. The CDR3 totals 16 residues. Germline V gene sequence: CDR1 MNHEY, CDR2 SMNVEV (reference sequence). The V end was cut by 6 bases, the J end by 3 bases, with 21 bases between. The CDR3 nucleotides are TGTGCCAGCAGCTTACTCAACGCCTGGGGGCTCTACGAGCAGTACTTC. It yields the protein CASSLLNAWGLYEQYF.

The chain employs TRBV12-3 or TRBV12-4 and TRBJ2-5; D remains unclear. The CDR3 sequence is 13 residues long. The V gene lost 8 bases and the J gene lost 1 base, with 11 bases spanning the gap. The CDR3 bases are TGTGCCAGCGGTAGACAAATCCAAGAGACCCAGTACTTC. This sequence encodes CASGRQIQETQYF.

The gene calls are TRBV28 and TRBJ1-4; perhaps TRBD1 as D (6 bases). Germline loops: CDR1 MDHEN, CDR2 SYDVKM. The length of the CDR3 is 15 residues. V lost 6 bases and J 0 bases, leaving 11 bases between the germline ends. The chain's CDR3 is CASREGGPTNEKLFF. CDR3 nucleotides: TGTGCCAGCAGGGAGGGGGGGCCAACTAATGAAAAACTGTTTTTT.

The chain employs TRBV10-3 and TRBJ1-5; possibly TRBD1 for D (6 bases). The ends were cut back, 7 bases at V and 5 bases at J, with 12 bases in the middle. The germline CDR1 and CDR2 sequences are ENHRY and SYGVKD. This CDR3 is 13 amino acids long. The chain's CDR3 is CAITGQPDQPQHF. The CDR3, as DNA: TGTGCCATCACCGGACAGCCCGATCAGCCCCAGCATTTT.

The chain joins TRBV19 to TRBJ1-5, with D hard to call. CDR3 size: 15 residues. Germline V gene lookup returns CDR1 LNHDA and CDR2 SQIVND (reference sequence). V lost 3 bases and J lost 2, with 11 bases in between. The CDR3 here is CASSMSIQGNQPQHF. CDR3 coding DNA: TGTGCCAGTAGTATGTCGATCCAGGGCAATCAGCCCCAGCATTTT.

CDR3 region: CASSFSGVPSTDTQYF. The CDR3 coding sequence is TGTGCCAGCAGCTTCAGCGGGGTTCCTAGCACAGATACGCAGTATTTT. The chain combines TRBV11-2 with TRBJ2-3; 7 bases map to TRBD2. This CDR3 spans 16 amino acids. V lost 3 bases to trimming and J lost 0 bases; unmatched junction nucleotides: 6. Germline assignment: CDR1 SGHAT and CDR2 FQNNGV.

This rearrangement joins TRBV19 to TRBJ2-7, with 7 bases lining up with TRBD2. Per the germline V gene, CDR1 is LNHDA and CDR2 is SQIVND (reference sequence). CDR3 length: 13 amino acids. V was pared by 5 bases and J by 4 bases, with 5 bases of the junction left unmatched. CDR3 sequence (DNA): TGTGCCAGTAGTCCCTTGGGGGGGTACGAGCAGTACTTC. Its protein product is CASSPLGGYEQYF.

The chain couples TRBV3-1 (or the pseudogene TRBV3-2) to TRBJ2-2, with 8 nucleotides matching TRBD2. The CDR3 has 15 amino acids. Germline values: CDR1 LGHDT, CDR2 YNNKEL (reference sequence). Trimming cost V 3 bases and J 6 bases; bases outside gene matches: 6. CDR3 amino acids: CASSQAGLVAGELFF. For the CDR3, the DNA is TGTGCCAGCAGCCAGGCGGGACTAGTCGCCGGGGAGCTGTTTTTT.

This chain links TRBV24-1 with TRBJ2-2, with TRBD2 as a possible D gene (6 bases). Germline V gives CDR1 KGHDR, CDR2 SFDVKD. Trimming took 9 bases from V and 1 from J, leaving 14 bases between them. The CDR3 contains 15 residues. CDR3 loop: CATGNREQNTGELFF. Written as DNA, the CDR3 is TGTGCCACCGGGAACCGGGAGCAGAACACCGGGGAGCTGTTTTTT.

This rearrangement joins TRBV6-5 to TRBJ1-5; perhaps TRBD1 as D (5 bases). The length of the CDR3 is 12 residues. CDR1 and CDR2 from the germline V gene are MNHEY and SVGAGI. The V gene lost 6 bases and the J gene lost 5 bases, with 8 bases spanning the gap. CDR3 sequence: CASRQGDQPQHF. In DNA form, the CDR3 reads TGTGCCAGCAGGCAGGGTGATCAGCCCCAGCATTTT.

The chain combines TRBV4-2 with TRBJ2-1; the match to TRBD2 covers 8 bases. Germline V gene sequence: CDR1 LGHNA, CDR2 YNFKEQ. The length of the CDR3 is 15 residues. Trimming took 1 base from V and 4 from J; bases not matched to a gene: 3. The CDR3 nucleotides read TGTGCCAGCAGCCAAGGACTAGCGACGTACAATGAGCAGTTCTTC. Translated: CASSQGLATYNEQFF.

V gene TRBV9 combines with J gene TRBJ2-1, with 9 bases identical to TRBD2. The CDR3 runs 18 residues. Germline CDR1 is SGDLS and CDR2 is YYNGEE. The junction had 11 bases not matched to a gene; V was cut back by 0 bases and J by 4 bases. The CDR3 region has the DNA TGTGCCAGCAGCGTAGGGTCCTCTAGCGGGACGTTTTACAATGAGCAGTTCTTC. Translating gives CASSVGSSSGTFYNEQFF.

The chain combines TRBV9 with TRBJ2-3, with D perhaps matching TRBD2 (5 bases). Trimming left V 0 bases short and J 5 bases short, with 10 bases between. Per germline, CDR1 SGDLS and CDR2 YYNGEE. This CDR3 has 14 residues. CDR3 sequence reads: CASSVELGKDTQYF. In nucleotides, the CDR3 is TGTGCCAGCAGCGTAGAACTAGGTAAAGATACGCAGTATTTT.

The CDR3 sequence is CASSLGPYTGELFF. CDR3 sequence (DNA): TGTGCCAGCAGCTTAGGGCCCTACACCGGGGAGCTGTTTTTT. V is TRBV7-3 and J is TRBJ2-2; no clear D. The CDR3 covers 14 residues. Deletions cut 2 bases from V and 3 bases from J, with 7 bases between. Germline V gene sequence: CDR1 SGHTA, CDR2 FQGTGA.

The chain joins TRBV29-1 to TRBJ1-1, with D possibly TRBD1 on 5 matching bases. Trimming pared 0 bases from V and 8 bases from J, leaving 10 bases between. CDR3 length: 12 residues. Germline CDR1 SQVTM, CDR2 ANQGSEA. The CDR3 DNA sequence: TGCAGCGTTGAAGACCGATCAGGGGAAGCTTTCTTT. Translating gives CSVEDRSGEAFF. The whole variable domain, filled in from reference TRBV29-1 and TRBJ1-1, reads SAVISQKPSRDICQRGTSLTIQCQVDSQVTMMFWYRQQPGQSLTLIATANQGSEATYESGFVIDKFPISRPNLTFSTLTVSNMSPEDSSIYLCSVEDRSGEAFFGQGTRLTVV.

The rearrangement uses TRBV3-1 (or the pseudogene TRBV3-2) and TRBJ1-6; D not resolved. V lost 0 bases and J 13 bases, leaving 7 bases between the germline ends. Germline CDR1 LGHDT, CDR2 YNNKEL (reference sequence). The CDR3 runs 12 residues. The CDR3 reads CASSQETGPLHF. CDR3 in DNA: TGTGCCAGCAGCCAAGAAACGGGTCCCCTCCACTTT.